This is a list of T cell receptor beta chains from one sample in a study of T cell repertoires in cytomegalovirus infection. TCRdb re-analysed the reads in MiXCR, keeping a single row per CDR3 protein. This sample has about 900,000 distinct CDR3 sequences; 30% to 40% occur once, and the top ten carry 13%. These receptors have no identified antigens. This sample comprised cultured CD8+ T cells from PBMCs, obtained from culture after CMV antigen stimulation. These receptors were collected from a human donor in good health (CMV status not recorded). Some clones in this sample may be carry-over from other donors' samples. Both conserved end residues are part of each CDR3. Each record gives: J gene, clone size, D gene, V gene, CDR3 protein, CDR3 DNA. The D gene is left open where the match is weak. Part of the rows lack a size; the others show once, few, many or a class for expanded clones.

>TRBJ2-1|-|-|TRBV20-1
CSAPGGSGRYNEQFF
TGCAGTGCCCCAGGGGGTAGCGGGCGCTACAATGAGCAGTTCTTC
>TRBJ2-5|few|-|TRBV6-6
CASSDRAGTQYF
TGTGCCAGTAGCGACCGCGCAGGGACCCAGTACTTC
>TRBJ1-2|-|-|TRBV29-1
CSVETALYGYTF
TGCAGCGTTGAAACAGCCCTTTATGGCTACACCTTC
>TRBJ2-3|many|-|TRBV7-2
CASSFGTTSTDTQYF
TGTGCCAGCAGCTTTGGGACAACAAGCACAGATACGCAGTATTTT
>TRBJ1-1|many|-|TRBV7-2
CASSLSPEAFF
TGTGCCAGCAGCTTAAGCCCTGAAGCTTTCTTT
>TRBJ1-6|many|TRBD1|TRBV6-5
CASSYSTGTGVRNSPLHF
TGTGCCAGCAGTTACTCGACAGGGACAGGAGTAAGGAATTCACCCCTCCACTTT
>TRBJ2-6|few|-|TRBV6-5
CASSYLSVGGSSGANVLTF
TGTGCCAGCAGTTACTTATCTGTCGGCGGAAGCTCTGGGGCCAACGTCCTGACTTTC
>TRBJ2-7|many|-|TRBV7-8
CASSLGPNYEQYF
TGTGCCAGCAGCTTAGGACCGAACTACGAGCAGTACTTC
>TRBJ2-3|-|-|TRBV4-1
CASSQESGPSTDTQYF
TGCGCCAGCAGCCAAGAAAGCGGACCAAGCACAGATACGCAGTATTTT
>TRBJ2-4|many|TRBD1|TRBV7-2
CASSLVGGRDIQYF
TGTGCCAGCAGCTTAGTAGGGGGCAGGGACATTCAGTACTTC
>TRBJ1-6|-|-|TRBV12-3/TRBV12-4
CASSFEGNSPLHF
TGTGCCAGCAGTTTTGAGGGGAATTCACCCCTCCACTTT
>TRBJ1-2|few|-|TRBV5-6
CASSLAAGGGYGYTF
TGTGCCAGCAGCTTGGCGGCAGGTGGAGGGTATGGCTACACCTTC
>TRBJ1-6|-|-|TRBV6-5
CASSYREQPYNSPLHF
TGTGCCAGCAGTTACCGCGAACAGCCCTATAATTCACCCCTCCACTTT
>TRBJ2-1|few|TRBD1|TRBV12-3/TRBV12-4
CASSLNRGVYNEQFF
TGTGCCAGCAGTTTAAACAGGGGTGTCTACAATGAGCAGTTCTTC
>TRBJ2-1|-|TRBD2|TRBV6-2/TRBV6-3
CASTSTLAGDPNEQFF
TGTGCCAGCACCTCTACCCTAGCGGGAGACCCGAATGAGCAGTTCTTC
>TRBJ2-3|-|TRBD2|TRBV12-5
CASVFRGGGDTQYF
TGTGCTAGTGTTTTCCGGGGGGGCGGAGATACGCAGTATTTT
>TRBJ1-1|few|-|TRBV15
CATSRDIGPNTEAFF
TGTGCCACCAGCAGAGATATAGGGCCCAACACTGAAGCTTTCTTT
>TRBJ2-5|few|TRBD1|TRBV6-6
CASSYIERTGGETQYF
TGTGCCAGCAGTTACATCGAGAGGACAGGGGGAGAGACCCAGTACTTC
>TRBJ2-7|-|-|TRBV2
CASSAGHSYEQYF
TGTGCCAGCAGCGCCGGGCACTCCTACGAGCAGTACTTC
>TRBJ1-1|few|-|TRBV12-3/TRBV12-4
CASSALDEAFF
TGTGCCAGCAGTGCCTTGGATGAAGCTTTCTTT
>TRBJ2-7|few|-|TRBV5-4
CAPSRVPSSEQYF
TGTGCCCCCAGCCGTGTACCCTCCTCCGAGCAGTACTTC
>TRBJ2-5|few|-|TRBV6-5
CASSYSNSYRETQYF
TGTGCCAGCAGTTACTCGAATTCCTACAGAGAGACCCAGTACTTC
>TRBJ2-3|few|-|TRBV6-5
CASSYGGWEADTQYF
TGTGCCAGCAGTTACGGAGGATGGGAGGCAGATACGCAGTATTTT
>TRBJ1-6|few|TRBD1|TRBV6-5
CASSPRDSLTSYNSPLHF
TGTGCCAGCAGTCCAAGGGACAGCCTGACCTCCTATAATTCACCCCTCCACTTT
>TRBJ2-3|-|-|TRBV7-6
CASSPVKSGTDTQYF
TGTGCCAGCAGCCCTGTGAAATCGGGCACAGATACGCAGTATTTT
>TRBJ2-2|many|TRBD2|TRBV12-3/TRBV12-4
CASGYSGGPTGELFF
TGTGCCAGCGGTTATAGCGGGGGGCCCACCGGGGAGCTGTTTTTT
>TRBJ1-3|few|-|TRBV7-8
CASSEGRMGASKGTIYF
TGTGCCAGCAGCGAAGGGCGGATGGGGGCCTCGAAAGGCACCATATATTTT
>TRBJ1-1|-|-|TRBV27
CASSLRRSGETEAFF
TGTGCCAGCAGTTTACGTCGATCCGGGGAAACTGAAGCTTTCTTT
>TRBJ2-7|many|-|TRBV12-3/TRBV12-4
CASSFKGPYEQYF
TGTGCCAGCAGTTTTAAGGGACCCTACGAGCAGTACTTC
>TRBJ2-3|-|-|TRBV15
CATRNKGTQYF
TGTGCCACCAGAAACAAGGGTACGCAGTATTTT
>TRBJ2-2|few|-|TRBV4-1
CASSQDPEITGELFF
TGCGCCAGCAGCCAAGATCCGGAAATCACCGGGGAGCTGTTTTTT
>TRBJ1-2|-|-|TRBV19
CASRGRNYGYTF
TGTGCCAGTAGGGGACGGAACTATGGCTACACCTTC
>TRBJ1-1|many|TRBD1|TRBV6-5
CASSLQGSTEAFF
TGTGCCAGCAGTTTACAGGGGAGCACTGAAGCTTTCTTT